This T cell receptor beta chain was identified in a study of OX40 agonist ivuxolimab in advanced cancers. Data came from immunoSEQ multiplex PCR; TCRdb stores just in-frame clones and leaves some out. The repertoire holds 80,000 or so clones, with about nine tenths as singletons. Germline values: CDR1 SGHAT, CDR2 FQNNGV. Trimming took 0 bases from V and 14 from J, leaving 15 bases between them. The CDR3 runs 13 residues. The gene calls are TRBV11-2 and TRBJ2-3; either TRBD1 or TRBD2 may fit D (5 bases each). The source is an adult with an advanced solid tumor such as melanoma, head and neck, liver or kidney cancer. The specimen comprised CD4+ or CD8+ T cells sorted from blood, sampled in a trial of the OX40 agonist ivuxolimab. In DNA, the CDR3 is TGTGCCAGCAGCTTAGACCCTCTTTATGGGGGGTATTTT. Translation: CASSLDPLYGGYF.